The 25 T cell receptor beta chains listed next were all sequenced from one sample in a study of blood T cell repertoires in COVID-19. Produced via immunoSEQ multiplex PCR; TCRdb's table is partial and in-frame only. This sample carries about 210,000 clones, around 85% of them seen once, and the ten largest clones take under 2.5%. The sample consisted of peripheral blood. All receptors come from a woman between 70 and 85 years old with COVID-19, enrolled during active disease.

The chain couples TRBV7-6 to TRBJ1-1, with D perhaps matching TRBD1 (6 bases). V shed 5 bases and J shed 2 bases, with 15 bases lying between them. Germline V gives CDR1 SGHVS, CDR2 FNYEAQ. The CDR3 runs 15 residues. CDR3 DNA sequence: TGTGCCAGCAGCCCACAACAGGGACAAAACACTGAAGCTTTCTTT. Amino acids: CASSPQQGQNTEAFF. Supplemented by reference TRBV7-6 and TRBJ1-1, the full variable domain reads GAGVSQSPRYKVTKRGQDVALRCDPISGHVSLYWYRQALGQGPEFLTYFNYEAQQDKSGLPNDRFSAERPEGSISTLTIQRTEQRDSAMYRCASSPQQGQNTEAFFGQGTRLTVV.

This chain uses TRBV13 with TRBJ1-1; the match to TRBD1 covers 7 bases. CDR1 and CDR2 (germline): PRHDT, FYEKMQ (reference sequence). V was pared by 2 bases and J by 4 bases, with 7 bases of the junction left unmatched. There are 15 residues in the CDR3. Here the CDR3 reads CASSLWTQGITEAFF. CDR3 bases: TGTGCCAGCAGCTTATGGACACAGGGGATCACTGAAGCTTTCTTT.

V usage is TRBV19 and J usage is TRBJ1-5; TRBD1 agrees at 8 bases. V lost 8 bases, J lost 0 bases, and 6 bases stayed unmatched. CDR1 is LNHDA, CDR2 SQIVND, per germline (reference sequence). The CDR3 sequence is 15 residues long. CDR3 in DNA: TGTGCCAGTTCCCAGACAGGGGATAGCAATCAGCCCCAGCATTTT. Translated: CASSQTGDSNQPQHF.

DNA of the CDR3: TGTGCCAGCAGCTTGAGGAGCTCCTATAATTCACCCCTCCACTTT. It is translated as CASSLRSSYNSPLHF. This rearrangement joins TRBV11-1 to TRBJ1-6, with unresolved D. V was cut by 3 bases and J by 0 bases, with 6 bases left in between. Germline loops: CDR1 SGHAT, CDR2 FQDESV (reference sequence). This CDR3 comprises 15 residues.

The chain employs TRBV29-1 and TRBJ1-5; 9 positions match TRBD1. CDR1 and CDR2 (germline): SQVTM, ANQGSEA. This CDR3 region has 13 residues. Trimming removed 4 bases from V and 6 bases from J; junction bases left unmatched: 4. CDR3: CSVGTGETQPQHF. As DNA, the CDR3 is TGCAGCGTTGGGACAGGGGAAACTCAGCCCCAGCATTTT.

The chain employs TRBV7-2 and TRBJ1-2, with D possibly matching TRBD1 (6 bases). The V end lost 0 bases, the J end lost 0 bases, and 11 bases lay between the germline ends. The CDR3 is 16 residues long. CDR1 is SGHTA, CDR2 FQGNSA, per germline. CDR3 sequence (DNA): TGTGCCAGCAGCTTAGCCGGCAGGGGAGCTAACTATGGCTACACCTTC. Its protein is CASSLAGRGANYGYTF.

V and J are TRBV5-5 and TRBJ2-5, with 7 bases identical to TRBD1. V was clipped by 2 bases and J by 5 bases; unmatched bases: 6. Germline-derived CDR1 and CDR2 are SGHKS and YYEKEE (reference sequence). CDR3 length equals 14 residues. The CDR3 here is CASSFEGARETQYF. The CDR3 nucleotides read TGTGCCAGCAGCTTCGAGGGGGCGCGGGAGACCCAGTACTTC.

The CDR3 DNA reads TGCGCCAGCAGCCTCGGGGTCTCGGGTGGCAATCAGCCCCAGCATTTT. Its protein is CASSLGVSGGNQPQHF. The chain employs TRBV5-1 and TRBJ1-5; D not certain. The germline V and J ends were trimmed by 4 bases and 2 bases, with 16 bases remaining between them. This CDR3 has 16 residues. Germline V lookup: CDR1 SGHRS, CDR2 YFSETQ.

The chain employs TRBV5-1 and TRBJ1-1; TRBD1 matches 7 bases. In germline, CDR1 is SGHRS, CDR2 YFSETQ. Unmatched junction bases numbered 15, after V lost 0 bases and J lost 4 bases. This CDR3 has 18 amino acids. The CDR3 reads CASSLATTATGAGTEAFF. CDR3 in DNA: TGCGCCAGCAGCTTGGCAACTACTGCTACAGGGGCGGGCACTGAAGCTTTCTTT.

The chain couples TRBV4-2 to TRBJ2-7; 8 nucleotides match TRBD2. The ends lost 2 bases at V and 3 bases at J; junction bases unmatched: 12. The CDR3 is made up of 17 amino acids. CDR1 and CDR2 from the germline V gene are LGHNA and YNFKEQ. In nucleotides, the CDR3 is TGTGCCAGCAGCCAAACGGCGGGGGGTTGGGGATTCTACGAGCAGTACTTC. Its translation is CASSQTAGGWGFYEQYF.

For the CDR3, the DNA is TGTGCCAGCAGCTTAGATTCGGCAGCTGCTTCAGGTGGCTACACCTTC. Residues: CASSLDSAAASGGYTF. The chain carries TRBV11-3 and TRBJ1-2; no clear D. Per the germline V gene, CDR1 is SGHNT and CDR2 is YENEEA. The CDR3 contains 16 residues. V was cut by 0 bases and J by 7 bases, with 18 bases left in between.

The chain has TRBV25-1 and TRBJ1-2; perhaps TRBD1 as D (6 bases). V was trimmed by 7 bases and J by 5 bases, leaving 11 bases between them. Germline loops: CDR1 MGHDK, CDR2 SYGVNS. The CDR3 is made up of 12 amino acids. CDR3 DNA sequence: TGTGCCAGCACTGGACAGCAGTATGGCTACACCTTC. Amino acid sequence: CASTGQQYGYTF.

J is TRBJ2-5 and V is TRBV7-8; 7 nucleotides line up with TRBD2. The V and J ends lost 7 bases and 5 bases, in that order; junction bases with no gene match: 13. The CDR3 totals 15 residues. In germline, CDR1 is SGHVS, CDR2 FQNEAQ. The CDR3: CASTGGEGFRETQYF. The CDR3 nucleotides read TGTGCCAGCACCGGAGGGGAGGGGTTCCGGGAGACCCAGTACTTC.

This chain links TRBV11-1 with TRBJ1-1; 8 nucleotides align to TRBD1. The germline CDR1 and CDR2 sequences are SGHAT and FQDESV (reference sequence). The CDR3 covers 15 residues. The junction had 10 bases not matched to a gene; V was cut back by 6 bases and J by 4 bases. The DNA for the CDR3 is TGTGCCAGCAGTCCATTGGACAGGGAGAGCACTGAAGCTTTCTTT. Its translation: CASSPLDRESTEAFF.

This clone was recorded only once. In nucleotides, the CDR3 is TGTGCCAGCAGTTCCCGGGTCTTAGATACGCAGTATTTT. Protein sequence: CASSSRVLDTQYF. The chain employs TRBV6-6 and TRBJ2-3, with D uncertain. V gave up 4 bases and J gave up 5 bases, with 10 bases separating them. Per the germline V gene, CDR1 is MNHNY and CDR2 is SVGAGI (reference sequence). CDR3 size: 13 residues.

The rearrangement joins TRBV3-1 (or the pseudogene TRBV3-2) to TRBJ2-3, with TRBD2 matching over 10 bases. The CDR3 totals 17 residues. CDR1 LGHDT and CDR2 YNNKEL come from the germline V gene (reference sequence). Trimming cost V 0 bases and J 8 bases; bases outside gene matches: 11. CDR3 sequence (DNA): TGTGCCAGCAGCCAAGATAAAGCTCTAGCGGGGGAGGGTACGCAGTATTTT. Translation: CASSQDKALAGEGTQYF.

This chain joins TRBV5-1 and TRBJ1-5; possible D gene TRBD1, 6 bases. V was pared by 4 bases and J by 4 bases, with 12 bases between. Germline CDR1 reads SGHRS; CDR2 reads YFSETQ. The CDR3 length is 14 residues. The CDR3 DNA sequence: TGCGCCAGCAGCATACAGGGTGGGAATCAGCCCCAGCATTTT. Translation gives CASSIQGGNQPQHF.

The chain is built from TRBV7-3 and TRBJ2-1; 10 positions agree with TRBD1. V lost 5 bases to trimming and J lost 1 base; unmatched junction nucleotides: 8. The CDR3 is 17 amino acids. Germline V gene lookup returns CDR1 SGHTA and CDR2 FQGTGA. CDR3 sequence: CASSPGTGVLSYNEQFF. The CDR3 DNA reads TGTGCCAGCAGCCCCGGGACAGGGGTTCTATCCTACAATGAGCAGTTCTTC.

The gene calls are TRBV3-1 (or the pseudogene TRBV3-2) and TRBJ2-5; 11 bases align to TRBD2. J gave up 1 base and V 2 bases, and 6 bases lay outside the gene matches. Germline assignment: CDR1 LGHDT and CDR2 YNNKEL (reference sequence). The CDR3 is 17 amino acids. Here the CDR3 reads CASSQPSSGGFQETQYF. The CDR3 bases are TGTGCCAGCAGCCAACCCTCTAGCGGGGGGTTCCAAGAGACCCAGTACTTC.

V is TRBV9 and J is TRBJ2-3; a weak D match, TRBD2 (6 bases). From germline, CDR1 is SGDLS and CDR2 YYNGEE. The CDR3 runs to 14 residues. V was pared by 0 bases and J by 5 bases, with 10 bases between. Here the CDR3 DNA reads TGTGCCAGCAGCGTAGAGGTGGGGGGAGATACGCAGTATTTT. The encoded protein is CASSVEVGGDTQYF.

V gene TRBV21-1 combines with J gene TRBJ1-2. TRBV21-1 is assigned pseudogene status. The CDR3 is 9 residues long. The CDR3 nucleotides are TGTGCCAGCAGCAAAAAGCCGGCCTTC. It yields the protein CASSKKPAF.

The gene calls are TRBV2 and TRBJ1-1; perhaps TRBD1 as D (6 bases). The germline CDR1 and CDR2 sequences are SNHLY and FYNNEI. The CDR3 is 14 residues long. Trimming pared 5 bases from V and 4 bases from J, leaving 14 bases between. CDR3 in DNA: TGTGCCAGCAGTATTAATACAGGGACCACTGAAGCTTTCTTT. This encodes CASSINTGTTEAFF.

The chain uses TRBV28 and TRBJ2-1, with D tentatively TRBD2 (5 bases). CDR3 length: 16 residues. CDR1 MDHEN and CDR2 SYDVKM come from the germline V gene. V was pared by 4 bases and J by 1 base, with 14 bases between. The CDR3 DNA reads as TGTGCCAGCAGTTATTGGGCTAGCCCATCCTACAATGAGCAGTTCTTC. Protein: CASSYWASPSYNEQFF.

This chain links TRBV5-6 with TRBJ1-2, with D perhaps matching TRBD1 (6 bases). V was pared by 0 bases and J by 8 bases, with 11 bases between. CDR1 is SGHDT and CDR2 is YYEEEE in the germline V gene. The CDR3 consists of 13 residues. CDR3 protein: CASSLGSQGGYTF. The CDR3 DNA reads TGTGCCAGCAGCTTGGGGAGCCAGGGGGGCTACACCTTC.

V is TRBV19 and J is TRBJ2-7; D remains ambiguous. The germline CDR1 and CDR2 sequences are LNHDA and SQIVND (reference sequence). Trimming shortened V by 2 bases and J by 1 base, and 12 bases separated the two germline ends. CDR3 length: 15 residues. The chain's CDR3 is CASSIRAQISYEQYF. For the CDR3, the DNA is TGTGCCAGTAGTATAAGAGCACAGATTTCCTACGAGCAGTACTTC.